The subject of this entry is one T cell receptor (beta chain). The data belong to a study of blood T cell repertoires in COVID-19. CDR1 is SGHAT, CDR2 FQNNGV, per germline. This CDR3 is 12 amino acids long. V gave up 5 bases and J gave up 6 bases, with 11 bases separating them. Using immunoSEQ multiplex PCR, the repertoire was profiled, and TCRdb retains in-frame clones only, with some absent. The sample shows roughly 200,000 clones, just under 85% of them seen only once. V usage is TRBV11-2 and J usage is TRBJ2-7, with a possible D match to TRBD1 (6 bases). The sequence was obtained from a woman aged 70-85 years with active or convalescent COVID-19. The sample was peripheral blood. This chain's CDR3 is CASSEQGSEQYF. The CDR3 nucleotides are TGTGCCAGCAGCGAACAGGGTTCCGAGCAGTACTTC.